What follows are 9 T cell receptor beta chains derived from one specimen sequenced in a study of cytomegalovirus exposure and HLA in healthy donors. The data were produced by immunoSEQ multiplex PCR, yet TCRdb's version contains in-frame clones alone and is incomplete. The data show 150,000 to 180,000 clones, 86% seen once. The specimen was PBMCs. Receptor source: a man younger than 30 in good health and CMV-seropositive.

J is TRBJ2-1 and V is TRBV30, with TRBD2 identical over 7 bases. The germline V gene has CDR1 GTSNPN and CDR2 SVGIG (reference sequence). The trim removed 1 base at V and 9 bases at J, leaving 9 bases unmatched. This CDR3 is built from 14 residues. CDR3 sequence reads: CAWSDWIGTTEQFF. CDR3 nucleotide sequence: TGTGCCTGGAGTGACTGGATTGGGACTACTGAGCAGTTCTTC. Full variable domain (outside the CDR3, taken from reference TRBV30 and TRBJ2-1): SQTIHQWPATLVQPVGSPLSLECTVEGTSNPNLYWYRQAAGRGLQLLFYSVGIGQISSEVPQNLSASRPQDRQFILSSKKLLLSDSGFYLCAWSDWIGTTEQFFGPGTRLTVL.

This chain connects TRBV2 to TRBJ2-5, with a weak D call TRBD2 (6 bases). Germline V gene lookup returns CDR1 SNHLY and CDR2 FYNNEI. The CDR3 loop spans 14 amino acids. V was shortened by 0 bases and J by 4 bases, with 9 bases between the two germline ends. CDR3 region: CASSEAPGVETQYF. In DNA form, the CDR3 reads TGTGCCAGCAGTGAAGCCCCGGGGGTAGAGACCCAGTACTTC.

The rearrangement links TRBV4-3 to TRBJ2-2; tentatively, D is TRBD2 (5 bases). CDR1 and CDR2 (germline): LGHNA, YSLEER. The CDR3 spans 16 residues. V dropped 3 bases and J dropped 5 bases, with 16 bases sitting between them. The CDR3 DNA follows: TGCGCCAGCAGCCAGGCGCCCCGATCGGGGACCGGGGAGCTGTTTTTT. Translated: CASSQAPRSGTGELFF.

Written as DNA, the CDR3 is TGTGCCAGCAGCTTAGTAGGGGGGGGAAGAGGTCAGCCCCAGCATTTT. Translating gives CASSLVGGGRGQPQHF. The rearrangement joins TRBV7-8 to TRBJ1-5; a possible D gene is TRBD1 (6 bases). The CDR3 sequence is 16 residues long. The V gene lost 1 base and the J gene lost 6 bases, with 16 bases spanning the gap. Germline CDR1 SGHVS, CDR2 FQNEAQ.

The V and J genes are TRBV18 and TRBJ2-7; 7 bases line up with TRBD1. The germline V gene encodes CDR1 KGHSH and CDR2 LQKENI. Unmatched junction bases numbered 5, after V lost 0 bases and J lost 3 bases. CDR3 length equals 15 residues. This CDR3 is CASSPPGTVRYEQYF. The CDR3 DNA is TGTGCCAGCTCACCACCCGGGACAGTTCGCTACGAGCAGTACTTC.

V gene TRBV18 combines with J gene TRBJ2-3, with D perhaps TRBD2 (5 bases). Germline CDR1 KGHSH, CDR2 LQKENI. There are 14 residues in the CDR3. V was shortened by 5 bases and J by 4 bases, with 13 bases between the two germline ends. For the CDR3, the DNA is TGTGCCAGCTCAGGAGAGGCGGGCCCAGATACGCAGTATTTT. Its protein is CASSGEAGPDTQYF.

The chain has TRBV6-1 and TRBJ1-2, with a tentative D call TRBD1 (6 bases). This CDR3 has 14 amino acids. V lost 8 bases, J lost 6 bases, and 19 bases lay in between. Germline V gene data show CDR1 as MNHNS and CDR2 as SASEGT. CDR3 region: CASLSGRGWNGYTF. CDR3 in DNA: TGTGCCAGCTTAAGTGGGAGGGGGTGGAATGGCTACACCTTC.

This chain joins TRBV6-5 and TRBJ2-3, with D unresolved. The germline gives CDR1 MNHEY, CDR2 SVGAGI. V lost 7 bases and J lost 1, with 9 bases in between. The CDR3 has 13 amino acids. The CDR3 region is CASTSRGTDTQYF. CDR3 in DNA: TGTGCCAGCACGTCGAGAGGCACAGATACGCAGTATTTT.

This chain joins TRBV6-1 and TRBJ2-7; D is perhaps TRBD2 (5 bases). CDR1 is MNHNS and CDR2 is SASEGT in the germline V gene. V lost 6 bases and J 0 bases, leaving 9 bases between the germline ends. This CDR3 contains 13 residues. The CDR3 region is CASSDYSSYEQYF. The CDR3 DNA is TGTGCCAGCAGCGACTACAGCTCCTACGAGCAGTACTTC.